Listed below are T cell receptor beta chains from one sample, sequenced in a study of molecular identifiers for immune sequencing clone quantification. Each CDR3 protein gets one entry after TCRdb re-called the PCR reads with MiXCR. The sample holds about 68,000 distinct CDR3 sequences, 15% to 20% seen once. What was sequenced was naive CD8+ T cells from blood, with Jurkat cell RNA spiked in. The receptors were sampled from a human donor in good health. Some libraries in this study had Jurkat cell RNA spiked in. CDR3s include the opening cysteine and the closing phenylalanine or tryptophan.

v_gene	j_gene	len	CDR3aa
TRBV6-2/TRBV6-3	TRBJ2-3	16	CASSFGSGRSTDTQYF
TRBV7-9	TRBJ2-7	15	CASRREGAMATEQYF
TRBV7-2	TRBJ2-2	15	CASSLLAGAVGELFF
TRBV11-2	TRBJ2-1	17	CASSPPAGIGSYNEQFF
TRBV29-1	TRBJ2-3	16	CSVEPDTSGNTDTQYF
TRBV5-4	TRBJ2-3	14	CASSLALSTDTQYF
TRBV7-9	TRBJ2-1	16	CASSPIAGALYNEQFF
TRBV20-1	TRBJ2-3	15	CSAPLTSGSTDTQYF
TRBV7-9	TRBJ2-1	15	CASSPALAGINEQFF
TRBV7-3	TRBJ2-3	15	CASSIVAGSTDTQYF
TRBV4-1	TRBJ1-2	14	CASSPTQGNYGHTF
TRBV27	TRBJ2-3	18	CASSSGTSGRVSTDTQYF
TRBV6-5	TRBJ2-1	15	CASTMGLAGDNEQFF
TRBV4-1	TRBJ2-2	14	CASSQGVPTGELFF
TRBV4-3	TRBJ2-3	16	CASSQDEGGLTDTQYF
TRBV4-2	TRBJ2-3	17	CASSQGVVRGSTDTQYF
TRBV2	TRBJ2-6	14	CASLTFPGANVLTF
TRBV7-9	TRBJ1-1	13	CASTVNRDTEAFF
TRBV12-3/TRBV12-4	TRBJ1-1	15	CASSFVTGDMTEAFF
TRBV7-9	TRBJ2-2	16	CASSSDLGKNTGELFF
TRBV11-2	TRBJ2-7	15	CASSYAGLASYEQYF
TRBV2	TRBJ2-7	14	CASIRRDRGPEQYF
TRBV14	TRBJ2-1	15	CASSGWDSSYNEQFF
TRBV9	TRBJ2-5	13	CASSVPYQETQYF
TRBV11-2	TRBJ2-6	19	CASSRFAQGRRTGANVLTF
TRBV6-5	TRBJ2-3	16	CASSYGEGRTEDTQYF
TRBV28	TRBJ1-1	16	CASSIRLIPSNTEAFF
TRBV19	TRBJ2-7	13	CASMRREGLEQYF
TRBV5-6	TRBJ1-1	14	CASSWGTGLTEAFF
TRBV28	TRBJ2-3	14	CASRPWGVGDTQYF
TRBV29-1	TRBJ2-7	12	CSVVDSSYEQYF
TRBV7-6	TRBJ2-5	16	CASSLVLAGVSETQYF
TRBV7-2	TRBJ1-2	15	CASSLVDRSNYGYTF
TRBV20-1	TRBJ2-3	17	CSAREMQTSGPTDTQYF
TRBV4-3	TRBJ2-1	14	CASSQDEVGAEQFF
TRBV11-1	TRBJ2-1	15	CASCPTSGSHNEQFF
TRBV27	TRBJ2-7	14	CASSPSSGPYEQYF
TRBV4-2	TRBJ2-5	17	CASSPAPGTVYQETQYF
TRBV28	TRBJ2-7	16	CASSLSRTDNSYEQYF
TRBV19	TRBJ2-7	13	CASNSGIGYEQYF